The rows below give T cell receptor beta chains drawn from one sample of a study of T cell changes during pregnancy in multiple sclerosis. Sequenced by immunoSEQ multiplex PCR; TCRdb stores in-frame clones only, minus some. The table lists 30,000 to 45,000 clones, 93% of them singletons. The source was CD4+ T cells from peripheral blood mononuclear cells, collected in the first trimester of pregnancy. Receptor source: a female donor with multiple sclerosis, enrolled in a pregnancy study. CDR3s include the opening cysteine and the closing phenylalanine or tryptophan. A D gene is named only where the DNA matches it firmly. Clone size, where shown, is once, few, many, or a class for clones that have expanded.

v_gene	abundance	j_gene	d_gene	CDR3nt	CDR3aa
TRBV28	.	TRBJ2-1	.	TGTGCCAGCACACCGGTAGCGCGTTACAATGAGCAGTTCTTC	CASTPVARYNEQFF
TRBV7-3	.	TRBJ1-2	TRBD1	TGTGCCAGCAGTTCGGGACAGGGCGTTGGCTACACCTTC	CASSSGQGVGYTF
TRBV5-1	.	TRBJ1-2	TRBD1	TGCGCCAGCAGCCCTTGGGTCGGGACAGGGCCTAACTATGGCTACACCTTC	CASSPWVGTGPNYGYTF
TRBV18	.	TRBJ1-2	.	TGTGCCAGCTCACCAGAGATCGCAGGAAACTATGGCTACACCTTC	CASSPEIAGNYGYTF
TRBV5-1	.	TRBJ2-6	.	TGCGCCAGCAGCCCACTGACAGGACCCAGCTCTGGGGCCAACGTCCTGACTTTC	CASSPLTGPSSGANVLTF
TRBV7-9	.	TRBJ2-3	TRBD2	TGTGCCAGCAGCCGGACTAGCGGGAACACAGATACGCAGTATTTT	CASSRTSGNTDTQYF
TRBV6-6	.	TRBJ2-1	.	TGTGCCAGCAGTCGGGTGAGCTACAATGAGCAGTTCTTC	CASSRVSYNEQFF
TRBV15	.	TRBJ2-2	.	TGTGCCACCAGCAGTAACTTACCTACCGGGGAGCTGTTTTTT	CATSSNLPTGELFF
TRBV6-5	.	TRBJ1-4	.	TGTGCCAGCAGCCGCAGGACAACTAATGAAAAACTGTTTTTT	CASSRRTTNEKLFF
TRBV6-5	.	TRBJ1-1	.	TGTGCCAGCAGTTACAGGGGGTTGCTGAACACTGAAGCTTTCTTT	CASSYRGLLNTEAFF
TRBV14	.	TRBJ2-2	.	TGTGCCAGCAGCCAGTTAAGGGGATTACCCGGGGAGCTGTTTTTT	CASSQLRGLPGELFF
TRBV7-2	.	TRBJ2-6	.	TGTGCCAGCAGCGTCATTCCCTCTGGGGCCAACGTCCTGACTTTC	CASSVIPSGANVLTF
TRBV15	once	TRBJ2-5	TRBD1	TGTGCCACCAGCACAGGGGGCGCAGAGACCCAGTACTTC	CATSTGGAETQYF
TRBV7-9	.	TRBJ2-1	.	TGTGCCAGCAGCTTAGCGGGGCCGGATTACAATGAGCAGTTCTTC	CASSLAGPDYNEQFF